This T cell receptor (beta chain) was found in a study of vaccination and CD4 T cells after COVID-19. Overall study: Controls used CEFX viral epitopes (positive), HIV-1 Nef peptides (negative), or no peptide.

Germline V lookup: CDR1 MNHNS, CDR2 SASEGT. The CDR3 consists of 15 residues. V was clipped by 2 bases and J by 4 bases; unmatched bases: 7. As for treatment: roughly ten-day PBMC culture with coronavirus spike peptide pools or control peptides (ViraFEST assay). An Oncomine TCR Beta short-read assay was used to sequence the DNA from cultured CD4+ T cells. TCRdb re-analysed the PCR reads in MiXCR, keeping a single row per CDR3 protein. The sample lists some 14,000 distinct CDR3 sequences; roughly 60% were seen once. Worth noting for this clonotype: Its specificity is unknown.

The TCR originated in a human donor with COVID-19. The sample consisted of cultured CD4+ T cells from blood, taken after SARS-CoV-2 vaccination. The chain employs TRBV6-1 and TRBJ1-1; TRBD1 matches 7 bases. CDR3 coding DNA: TGTGCCAGCAGTGAAAGTAAGGGGGCGAGCACTGAAGCTTTCTTT. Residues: CASSESKGASTEAFF.